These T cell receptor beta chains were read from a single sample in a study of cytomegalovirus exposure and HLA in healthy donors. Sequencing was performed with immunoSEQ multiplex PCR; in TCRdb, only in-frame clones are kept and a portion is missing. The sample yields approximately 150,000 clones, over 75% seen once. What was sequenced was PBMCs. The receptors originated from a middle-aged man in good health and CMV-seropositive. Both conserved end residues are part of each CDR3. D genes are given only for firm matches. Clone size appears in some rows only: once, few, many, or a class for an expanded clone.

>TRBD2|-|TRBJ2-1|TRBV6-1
TGTGCCAGCATGACTAGCGGGAACTACAATGAGCAGTTCTTC
CASMTSGNYNEQFF
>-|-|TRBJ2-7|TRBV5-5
TGTGCCAGCACACCCAGGGCACAGAGAGACGAGCAGTACTTC
CASTPRAQRDEQYF
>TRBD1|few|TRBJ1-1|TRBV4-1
TGCGCCAGCAGCCAAGATGGACAGGGAAGCACTGAAGCTTTCTTT
CASSQDGQGSTEAFF
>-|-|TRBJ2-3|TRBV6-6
TGTGCCAGCAGTTACAGAGAGAGCACAGATACGCAGTATTTT
CASSYRESTDTQYF
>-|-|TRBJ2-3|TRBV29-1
TGCAGCGTCGAGCGGACGCTTTCTAGCACAGATACGCAGTATTTT
CSVERTLSSTDTQYF
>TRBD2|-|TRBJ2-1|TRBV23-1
TGCGCCAGCAGTCAGGGGATCGGGACTAGCGGGCCAATCCGCAATGAGCAGTTCTTC
CASSQGIGTSGPIRNEQFF
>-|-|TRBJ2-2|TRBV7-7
TGTGCCAGCAGAGCCGGCGGACTCGGAGGCACCGGGGAGCTGTTTTTT
CASRAGGLGGTGELFF
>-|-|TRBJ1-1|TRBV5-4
TGTGCCAGCAGCCGGGATTCCTTCCGGGCTTTCTTT
CASSRDSFRAFF
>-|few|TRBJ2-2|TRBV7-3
TGTGCCAGCAGCTTAATGCCAGGGCTTAGCGGGGAGCTGTTTTTT
CASSLMPGLSGELFF
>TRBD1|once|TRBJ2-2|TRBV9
TGTGCCAGCAGCCCCCATCGGGGGGACAGGGGGAAAGGGACCGGGGAGCTGTTTTTT
CASSPHRGDRGKGTGELFF
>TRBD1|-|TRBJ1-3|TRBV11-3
TGTGCCAGCAGCGAGACGACAGGGCTCGGAAACACCATATATTTT
CASSETTGLGNTIYF
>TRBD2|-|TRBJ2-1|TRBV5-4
TGTGCCAGCAGCACCCCGACTAGCGGCCACATGGAGGGCTATGAGCAGTTCTTC
CASSTPTSGHMEGYEQFF